These 14 T cell receptor beta chains originate from one sample sequenced in a study of identical twins' blood T cells (dated by TCRdb to 2012 to 2014). The method was 5' RACE. Sequencing instrument: Illumina Genome Analyzer IIx. TCRdb took the public reads, trimmed them with fastp at Q25, ran MiXCR for clone calling and kept in-frame beta chains. One record per CDR3 amino acid sequence lists the most common genes and DNA. The sample records 300,000 to 400,000 distinct CDR3 sequences, about 28% of which are singletons. The ten biggest clones cover about 6.1% of the sample. The sample taken for sequencing was PBMCs. These receptors all stem from a woman aged 18-49 years in good health.

This chain links TRBV20-1 with TRBJ2-3; TRBD2 matches 15 bases. This CDR3 region has 17 residues. V shed 4 bases, J shed 3 bases, and the junction held 8 bases outside the gene matches. Germline V gene lookup returns CDR1 DFQATT and CDR2 SNEGSKA (reference sequence). In nucleotides, the CDR3 is TGCAGTGCTACCTCCCCCGGACTAGCGGGGGGGACAGATACGCAGTATTTT. It codes for CSATSPGLAGGTDTQYF.

This clonotype has a count of ten or more. This chain joins TRBV6-5 and TRBJ1-2; TRBD1 agrees at 9 bases. This CDR3 is 14 amino acids long. The V and J ends lost 7 bases and 3 bases, in that order; junction bases with no gene match: 6. Germline V CDR1 and CDR2: MNHEY, SVGAGI. CDR3 sequence: CASKPGQGHYGYTF. The CDR3, as DNA: TGTGCCAGCAAACCGGGACAGGGCCACTATGGCTACACCTTC.

This clonotype has only a few counts. This chain uses TRBV29-1 with TRBJ2-5, with unresolved D. Trimming shortened V by 2 bases and J by 5 bases, and 3 bases separated the two germline ends. This CDR3 is built from 10 residues. The germline CDR1 and CDR2 sequences are SQVTM and ANQGSEA. The CDR3 reads CSVELETQYF. The CDR3 nucleotides are TGCAGCGTTGAACTCGAGACCCAGTACTTC.

This clonotype was seen a few times. This rearrangement joins TRBV4-3 to TRBJ1-1; D unclear. CDR1 is LGHNA and CDR2 is YSLEER in the germline V gene. V was trimmed by 0 bases and J by 3 bases, leaving 11 bases between them. The CDR3 is 15 residues long. The CDR3 protein is CASSQEGQEYTEAFF. CDR3 sequence (DNA): TGCGCCAGCAGCCAAGAAGGCCAGGAGTACACTGAAGCTTTCTTT.

The chain has TRBV20-1 and TRBJ2-1, with 9 bases matching TRBD2. This CDR3 is built from 16 residues. Germline V gene lookup returns CDR1 DFQATT and CDR2 SNEGSKA (reference sequence). Unmatched junction bases numbered 13, after V lost 6 bases and J lost 4 bases. Written as DNA, the CDR3 is TGCAGTGCCCAAGGGACTAGCCTCAGGGAGTACAATGAGCAGTTCTTC. This codes for CSAQGTSLREYNEQFF.

J is TRBJ2-3 and V is TRBV29-1; D gene unclear. The CDR3 is 10 residues long. CDR1 is SQVTM and CDR2 is ANQGSEA in the germline V gene. V was shortened by 8 bases and J by 2 bases, with 5 bases between the two germline ends. The CDR3 loop is CSLFTDTQYF. CDR3 nucleotides: TGCAGCCTATTCACAGATACGCAGTATTTT.

On this clonotype itself: Because the CDR3 is missing its conserved closing phenylalanine or tryptophan, this is likely a read error. The gene calls are TRBV20-1 and TRBJ2-3; D possibly matches TRBD1 or TRBD2 (5 bases each). The CDR3 consists of 15 residues. Per germline, CDR1 DFQATT and CDR2 SNEGSKA (reference sequence). The CDR3 nucleotides read TGCAGCTCAATGGGGCCAGGGAGAGGCACAGATACGCAGTATCTT. This sequence encodes CSSMGPGRGTDTQYL.

The CDR3 DNA follows: TGTGCCTGGAGTGCAGCCTCGAACACTGAAGCTTTCTTT. Protein sequence: CAWSAASNTEAFF. The rearrangement links TRBV30 to TRBJ1-1, with unresolved D. V was cut by 1 base and J by 1 base, with 7 bases left in between. Germline-derived CDR1 and CDR2 are GTSNPN and SVGIG (reference sequence). The CDR3 covers 13 residues.

In nucleotides, the CDR3 is TGTGCCAGCAGCTTGGTCGTGGGAAATGAGCAGTTCTTC. It yields the protein CASSLVVGNEQFF. The chain employs TRBV27 and TRBJ2-1; D gene ambiguous. Germline CDR1 reads MNHEY; CDR2 reads SMNVEV (reference sequence). This CDR3 spans 13 amino acids. V lost 6 bases to trimming and J lost 7 bases, with 13 bases between them.

This clonotype was seen a handful of times. CDR3 sequence: CASSQVFGRPTEAFF. The DNA of the CDR3 is TGTGCCAGCAGCCAAGTATTTGGGCGTCCGACTGAAGCTTTCTTT. The chain joins TRBV14 to TRBJ1-1; D is uncertain. Trimming stripped 1 base from V and 5 bases from J, with 14 bases between. CDR1 is SGHDN and CDR2 is FVKESK in the germline V gene. The CDR3 is 15 amino acids. The full variable domain, its missing parts supplied by reference TRBV14 and TRBJ1-1, is EAGVTQFPSHSVIEKGQTVTLRCDPISGHDNLYWYRRVMGKEIKFLLHFVKESKQDESGMPNNRFLAERTGGTYSTLKVQPAELEDSGVYFCASSQVFGRPTEAFFGQGTRLTVV.

The rearrangement joins TRBV20-1 to TRBJ1-6; D is possibly TRBD1 (5 bases). With 5 bases removed from V and 11 bases from J, the gap between germline ends came to 19 bases. The CDR3 has 14 residues. CDR1 is DFQATT, CDR2 SNEGSKA, per germline (reference sequence). CDR3 sequence: CSARVDSWDPPLHF. In nucleotides, the CDR3 is TGCAGTGCTCGCGTAGACAGCTGGGATCCACCCCTCCACTTT.

The sample holds a few counts of this clonotype. V gene TRBV6-5 combines with J gene TRBJ1-6; weak D call: TRBD1 (5 bases). The V end lost 1 base, the J end lost 10 bases, and 17 bases lay between the germline ends. Germline loops: CDR1 MNHEY, CDR2 SVGAGI. The CDR3 spans 16 residues. CDR3 sequence: CASSYFPSGTNSPLHF. The CDR3 DNA follows: TGTGCCAGCAGTTACTTTCCGTCGGGGACGAACTCACCCCTCCACTTT.

J is TRBJ2-5 and V is TRBV7-2; possibly TRBD2 for D (6 bases). This CDR3 has 14 residues. V lost 6 bases, J lost 4 bases, and 15 bases lay in between. In germline, CDR1 is SGHTA, CDR2 FQGNSA. The CDR3 spells CASRVSRAGETQYF. The CDR3, as DNA: TGTGCCAGCAGGGTGTCCCGAGCGGGAGAGACCCAGTACTTC.

The chain couples TRBV20-1 to TRBJ2-1; no clear D. CDR1 is DFQATT, CDR2 SNEGSKA, per germline (reference sequence). The germline V and J ends were trimmed by 1 base and 8 bases, with 12 bases remaining between them. This CDR3 has 13 amino acids. The CDR3 region is CSARVPQLYEQFF. As DNA, the CDR3 is TGCAGTGCTAGAGTTCCCCAACTCTATGAGCAGTTCTTC.